The T cell receptor (beta chain) described here comes from a study of blood T cell repertoires in COVID-19. How the authors handled the data: Nucleated cell number was recorded as an estimate derived from reference gene primer amplification. TCRdb's copy holds only in-frame clones and misses some; the assay was immunoSEQ multiplex PCR. That table gives V, J and clone size, and the DNA gave D and trimming. Here the sample spans 210,000 or so clones, 85% to 90% being singletons. This CDR3 is built from 15 residues. V trimming: 4 bases; J trimming: 2 bases; junction bases outside the gene matches: 8. Germline V gives CDR1 MNHEY, CDR2 SVGAGI.

The clonotype originates from a woman aged 55-69 years with acute or convalescent COVID-19. Specimen: peripheral blood. The rearrangement joins TRBV6-5 to TRBJ2-7; 7 positions agree with TRBD1. The DNA for the CDR3 is TGTGCCAGCAGTTCCCGACAGGGTTTGGCCTACGAGCAGTACTTC. Translation gives CASSSRQGLAYEQYF.